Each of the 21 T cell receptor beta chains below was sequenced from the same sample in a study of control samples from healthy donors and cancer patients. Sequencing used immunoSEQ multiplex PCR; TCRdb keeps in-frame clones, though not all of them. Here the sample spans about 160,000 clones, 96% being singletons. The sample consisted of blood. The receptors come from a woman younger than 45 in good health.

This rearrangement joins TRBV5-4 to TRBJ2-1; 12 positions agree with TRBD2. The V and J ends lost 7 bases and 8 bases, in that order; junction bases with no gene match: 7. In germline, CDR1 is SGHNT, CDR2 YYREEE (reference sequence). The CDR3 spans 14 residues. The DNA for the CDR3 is TGTGCCAGCGAGCTAGCGGGGGGGAGGCATGAGCAGTTCTTC. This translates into CASELAGGRHEQFF.

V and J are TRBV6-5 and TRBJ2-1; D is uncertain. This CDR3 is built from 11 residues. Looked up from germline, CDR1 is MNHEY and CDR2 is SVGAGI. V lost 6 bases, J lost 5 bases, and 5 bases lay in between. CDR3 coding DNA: TGTGCCAGCAGCCTGAACAATGAGCAGTTCTTC. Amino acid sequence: CASSLNNEQFF.

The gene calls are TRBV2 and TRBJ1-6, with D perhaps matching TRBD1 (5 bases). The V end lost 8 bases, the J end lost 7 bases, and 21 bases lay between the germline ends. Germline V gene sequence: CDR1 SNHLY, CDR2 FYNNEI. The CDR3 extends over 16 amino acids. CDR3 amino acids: CASVPRFSGYNSPLHF. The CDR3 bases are TGTGCCAGCGTGCCTCGCTTCTCAGGGTACAATTCACCCCTCCACTTT.

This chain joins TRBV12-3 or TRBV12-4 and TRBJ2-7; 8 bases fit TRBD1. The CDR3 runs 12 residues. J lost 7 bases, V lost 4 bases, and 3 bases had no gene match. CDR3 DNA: TGTGCCAGCAGTTCACACAGGGGGGAGCAGTACTTC. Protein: CASSSHRGEQYF.

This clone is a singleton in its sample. The CDR3 DNA reads TGTGCCAGCTCACCTTCGGGTCAGGGGACTGAAGCTTTCTTT. Residues: CASSPSGQGTEAFF. The V gene is TRBV18, the J gene TRBJ1-1, with D possibly TRBD1 on 6 matching bases. Germline V gene data show CDR1 as KGHSH and CDR2 as LQKENI. There are 14 residues in the CDR3. V lost 3 bases and J lost 5, with 13 bases in between.

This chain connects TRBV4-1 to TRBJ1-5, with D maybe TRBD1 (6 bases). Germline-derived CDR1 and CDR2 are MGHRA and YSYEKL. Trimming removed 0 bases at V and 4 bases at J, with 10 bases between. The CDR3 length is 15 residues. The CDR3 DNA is TGCGCCAGCAGCCAAGATCCAGGACAGAATCAGCCCCAGCATTTT. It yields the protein CASSQDPGQNQPQHF.

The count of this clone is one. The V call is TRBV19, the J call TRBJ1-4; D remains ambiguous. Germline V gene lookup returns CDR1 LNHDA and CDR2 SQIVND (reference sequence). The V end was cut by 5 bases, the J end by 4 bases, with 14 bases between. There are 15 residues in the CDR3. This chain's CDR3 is CASSAHRQLNEKLFF. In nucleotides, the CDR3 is TGTGCCAGTAGTGCACACAGACAACTTAATGAAAAACTGTTTTTT.

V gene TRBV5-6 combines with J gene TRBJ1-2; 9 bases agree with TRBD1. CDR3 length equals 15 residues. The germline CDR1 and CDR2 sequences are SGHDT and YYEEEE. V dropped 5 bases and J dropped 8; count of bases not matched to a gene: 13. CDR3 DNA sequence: TGTGCCAGCAGTTGGGTCCCACAGGGGGCCTGGGGCTACACCTTC. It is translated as CASSWVPQGAWGYTF. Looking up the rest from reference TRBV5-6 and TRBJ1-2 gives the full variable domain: DAGVTQSPTHLIKTRGQQVTLRCSPKSGHDTVSWYQQALGQGPQFIFQYYEEEERQRGNFPDRFSGHQFPNYSSELNVNALLLGDSALYLCASSWVPQGAWGYTFGSGTRLTVV.

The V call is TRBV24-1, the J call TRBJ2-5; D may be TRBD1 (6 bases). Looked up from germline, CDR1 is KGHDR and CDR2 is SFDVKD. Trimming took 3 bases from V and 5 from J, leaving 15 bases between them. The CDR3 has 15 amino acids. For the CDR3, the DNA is TGTGCCACCAGTGATAAACCAGGGGTTTTGGAGACCCAGTACTTC. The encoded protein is CATSDKPGVLETQYF.

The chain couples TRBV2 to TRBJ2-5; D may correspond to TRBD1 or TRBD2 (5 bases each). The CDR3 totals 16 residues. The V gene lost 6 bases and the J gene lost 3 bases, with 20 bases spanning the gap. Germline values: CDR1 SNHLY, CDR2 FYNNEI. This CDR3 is CASRELEWGREETQYF. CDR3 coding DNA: TGTGCCAGCAGAGAACTGGAGTGGGGACGGGAAGAGACCCAGTACTTC.

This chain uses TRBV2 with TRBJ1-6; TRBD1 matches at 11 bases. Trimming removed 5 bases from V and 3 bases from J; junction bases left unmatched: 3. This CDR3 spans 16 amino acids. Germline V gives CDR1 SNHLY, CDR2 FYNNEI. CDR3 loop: CASSSGTGGYNSPLHF. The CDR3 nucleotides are TGTGCCAGCAGTTCCGGGACAGGGGGCTATAATTCACCCCTCCACTTT.

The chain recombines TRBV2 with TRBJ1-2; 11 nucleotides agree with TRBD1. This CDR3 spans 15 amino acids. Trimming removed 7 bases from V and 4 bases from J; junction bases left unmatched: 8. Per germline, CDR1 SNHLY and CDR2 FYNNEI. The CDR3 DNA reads TGTGCCAGCACAGAGGACAGGGGGCTTGTCTATGGCTACACCTTC. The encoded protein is CASTEDRGLVYGYTF.

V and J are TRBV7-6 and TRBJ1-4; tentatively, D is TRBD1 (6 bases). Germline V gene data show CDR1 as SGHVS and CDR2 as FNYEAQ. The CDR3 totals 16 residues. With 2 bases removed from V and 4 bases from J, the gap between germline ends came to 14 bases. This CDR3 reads CASSLKFGGLNEKLFF. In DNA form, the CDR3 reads TGTGCCAGCAGCTTAAAGTTCGGGGGCCTTAATGAAAAACTGTTTTTT.

CDR3 sequence (DNA): TGTGCCAGCCAAGGGACAGGGGGCACGAACACCGGGGAGCTGTTTTTT. Protein product: CASQGTGGTNTGELFF. V gene TRBV14 combines with J gene TRBJ2-2; 12 bases align to TRBD1. The CDR3 spans 16 residues. Germline V lookup: CDR1 SGHDN, CDR2 FVKESK. Germline trimming cut 8 bases from V and 0 bases from J; bases unmatched to any gene: 4.

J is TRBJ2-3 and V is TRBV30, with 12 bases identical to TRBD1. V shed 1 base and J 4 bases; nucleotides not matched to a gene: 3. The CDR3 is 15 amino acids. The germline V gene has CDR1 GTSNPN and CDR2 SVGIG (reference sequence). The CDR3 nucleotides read TGTGCCTGGAGTGGGGACAGGGGGCAGGCAGATACGCAGTATTTT. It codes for CAWSGDRGQADTQYF. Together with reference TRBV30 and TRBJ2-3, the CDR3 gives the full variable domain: SQTIHQWPATLVQPVGSPLSLECTVEGTSNPNLYWYRQAAGRGLQLLFYSVGIGQISSEVPQNLSASRPQDRQFILSSKKLLLSDSGFYLCAWSGDRGQADTQYFGPGTRLTVL.

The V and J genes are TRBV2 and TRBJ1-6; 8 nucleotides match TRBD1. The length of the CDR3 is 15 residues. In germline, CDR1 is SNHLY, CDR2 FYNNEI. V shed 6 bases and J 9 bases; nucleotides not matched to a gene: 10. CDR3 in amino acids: CASRGTGELASPLHF. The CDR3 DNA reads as TGTGCCAGCAGGGGGACAGGAGAGTTGGCTTCACCCCTCCACTTT.

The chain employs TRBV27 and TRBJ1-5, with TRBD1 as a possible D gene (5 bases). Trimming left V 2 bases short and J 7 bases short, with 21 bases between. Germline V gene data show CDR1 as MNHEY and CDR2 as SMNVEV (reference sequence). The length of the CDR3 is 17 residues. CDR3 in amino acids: CASSLNHLGGYDQPQHF. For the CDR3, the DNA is TGTGCCAGCAGTTTAAATCATCTGGGGGGGTACGACCAGCCCCAGCATTTT.

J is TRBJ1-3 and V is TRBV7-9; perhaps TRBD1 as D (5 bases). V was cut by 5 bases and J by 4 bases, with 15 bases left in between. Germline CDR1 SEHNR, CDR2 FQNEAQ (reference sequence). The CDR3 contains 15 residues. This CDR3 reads CASSPSGGYGNTIYF. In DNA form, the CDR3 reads TGTGCCAGCAGCCCCTCCGGGGGTTACGGAAACACCATATATTTT.

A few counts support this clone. CDR3 DNA sequence: TGTGCCAGCAGCCAGGACAGGCTTATGACCTACGAGCAGTACTTC. Its protein is CASSQDRLMTYEQYF. The gene calls are TRBV3-1 (or the pseudogene TRBV3-2) and TRBJ2-7; 7 bases map to TRBD1. Trimming cost V 3 bases and J 2 bases; bases outside gene matches: 7. Germline V CDR1 and CDR2: LGHDT, YNNKEL (reference sequence). There are 15 residues in the CDR3.

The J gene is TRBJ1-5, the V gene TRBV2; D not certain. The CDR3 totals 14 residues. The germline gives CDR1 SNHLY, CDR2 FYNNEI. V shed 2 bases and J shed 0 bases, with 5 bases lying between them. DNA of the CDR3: TGTGCCAGCAGTGAACAGTATAGCAATCAGCCCCAGCATTTT. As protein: CASSEQYSNQPQHF.

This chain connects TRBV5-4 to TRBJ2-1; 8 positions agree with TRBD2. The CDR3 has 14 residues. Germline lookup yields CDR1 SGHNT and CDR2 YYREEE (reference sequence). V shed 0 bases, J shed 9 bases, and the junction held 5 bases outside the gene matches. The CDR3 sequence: CASSLDGRGVEQFF. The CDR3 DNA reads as TGTGCCAGCAGCTTGGACGGGAGGGGGGTTGAGCAGTTCTTC. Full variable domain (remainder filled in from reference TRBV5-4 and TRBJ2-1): ETGVTQSPTHLIKTRGQQVTLRCSSQSGHNTVSWYQQALGQGPQFIFQYYREEENGRGNFPPRFSGLQFPNYSSELNVNALELDDSALYLCASSLDGRGVEQFFGPGTRLTVL.